This T cell receptor (beta chain) was sequenced for a study of blood T cells in healthy people across ages. Study background: For every two T cells, template switching captured about one barcoded beta molecule.

With a J-beta primer mix and a sample-barcoded 5' primer, a second PCR ran about 7 to 11 cycles. Individual samples furnished no less than 2.5 million CDR3-containing paired-end reads apiece. TCRdb independently ran MiXCR on the 5' RACE reads; one entry per CDR3 protein. This table holds over a million distinct CDR3 sequences, about 45% found once. Germline assignment: CDR1 SEHNR and CDR2 FQNEAQ (reference sequence). The CDR3 contains 17 residues. The trim removed 5 bases at V and 5 bases at J, leaving 15 bases unmatched. Sequencing was done on a sample of blood. The V call is TRBV7-9, the J call TRBJ2-5, with 9 bases matching TRBD1. The sequence was collected from a woman between 18 and 29 years old in good health. CDR3 amino acids: CASSAPLIGQGLETQYF. Here the CDR3 DNA reads TGTGCCAGCAGCGCGCCGCTAATAGGACAGGGGTTGGAGACCCAGTACTTC.